The TCR beta chain described here comes from a study of T cells after somatic rescue of genetic block. CDR3 size: 14 residues. The ends were cut back, 5 bases at V and 2 bases at J, with 12 bases in the middle. CDR1 is SGHTA and CDR2 is FQGNSA in the germline V gene. TCRdb's copy holds only in-frame clones and misses some; the assay was immunoSEQ multiplex PCR. This table holds over 95,000 clones, 75% to 95% found once. The TCR originated in a woman between 18 and 29 years old. Sequenced: peripheral blood mononuclear cells (PBMCs). The rearrangement uses TRBV7-2 and TRBJ2-5; D gene ambiguous. The CDR3 region is CASSMGGWQETQYF. As DNA, the CDR3 is TGTGCCAGCAGCATGGGCGGCTGGCAAGAGACCCAGTACTTC.